The next 10 T cell receptor beta chains were all read from a single sample in a study of shared clonotypes between healthy human individuals. TCRdb keeps only in-frame clones here, not all; method: immunoSEQ multiplex PCR. Of about 690,000 clones listed, roughly 91% are singletons. Sequences were obtained from memory CD8+ T cells from PBMCs. Subset in this sample: CD45RO+ cells pooled with CCR7-negative TemRA cells. These receptors all stem from a man aged 18 to 30 in good health. Some clones in this sample may be carry-over from other donors' samples.

The V gene is TRBV7-2, the J gene TRBJ2-1; D may correspond to TRBD1 or TRBD2 (5 bases each). V lost 1 base to trimming and J lost 2 bases, with 9 bases between them. CDR1 and CDR2 (germline): SGHTA, FQGNSA. The CDR3 runs to 15 residues. The DNA of the CDR3 is TGTGCCAGCAGCTTAGGGGGGAACGCCTACAATGAGCAGTTCTTC. As protein: CASSLGGNAYNEQFF.

This clone was detected many times. Other DNA sequences within the sample encode an identical CDR3. The chain links TRBV6-5 to TRBJ2-7; a possible D gene is TRBD1 (6 bases). Germline CDR1 MNHEY, CDR2 SVGAGI. V was pared by 0 bases and J by 6 bases, with 6 bases between. This CDR3 has 12 residues. The CDR3 is CASSYSGGEQYF. The DNA of the CDR3 is TGTGCCAGCAGTTACTCAGGGGGCGAGCAGTACTTC.

V usage is TRBV30 and J usage is TRBJ1-2; D not resolved. Trimming shortened V by 1 base and J by 4 bases, and 4 bases separated the two germline ends. The CDR3 totals 11 residues. From germline, CDR1 is GTSNPN and CDR2 SVGIG (reference sequence). The DNA of the CDR3 is TGTGCCTGGAGTGAGGGCTATGGCTACACCTTC. The encoded protein is CAWSEGYGYTF. The full variable domain, in which reference TRBV30 and TRBJ1-2 provide the parts outside the CDR3, is SQTIHQWPATLVQPVGSPLSLECTVEGTSNPNLYWYRQAAGRGLQLLFYSVGIGQISSEVPQNLSASRPQDRQFILSSKKLLLSDSGFYLCAWSEGYGYTFGSGTRLTVV.

J is TRBJ2-5 and V is TRBV4-2; no clear D gene. V was trimmed by 1 base and J by 1 base, leaving 13 bases between them. Germline V gives CDR1 LGHNA, CDR2 YNFKEQ. This CDR3 spans 16 amino acids. The CDR3 protein is CASSQVAPAPQETQYF. In DNA, the CDR3 is TGTGCCAGCAGCCAAGTGGCTCCAGCGCCCCAAGAGACCCAGTACTTC.

The V gene is TRBV5-1, the J gene TRBJ2-1, with unresolved D. Trimming shortened V by 4 bases and J by 0 bases, and 14 bases separated the two germline ends. The length of the CDR3 is 16 residues. The V gene's germline CDR1 is SGHRS and CDR2 YFSETQ. The CDR3 loop reads CASSPFGSSSYNEQFF. For the CDR3, the DNA is TGCGCCAGCAGCCCCTTCGGCAGCTCCTCCTACAATGAGCAGTTCTTC.

CDR3: CASSPGVAGMGWETQYF. The CDR3 nucleotides read TGTGCCAGCAGCCCCGGGGTAGCGGGGATGGGATGGGAGACCCAGTACTTC. The chain employs TRBV7-3 and TRBJ2-5; TRBD2 agrees at 8 bases. The CDR3 loop spans 17 amino acids. V was clipped by 5 bases and J by 5 bases; unmatched bases: 16. The V gene's germline CDR1 is SGHTA and CDR2 FQGTGA.

CDR3 nucleotide sequence: TGCAGCGTGGAGGGGACCAACTCCTACGAGCAGTACTTC. This translates into CSVEGTNSYEQYF. V and J are TRBV29-1 and TRBJ2-7; tentative D call: TRBD2 (6 bases). Germline CDR1 SQVTM, CDR2 ANQGSEA. Trimming stripped 6 bases from V and 0 bases from J, with 12 bases between. The CDR3 loop spans 13 amino acids.

This rearrangement joins TRBV7-9 to TRBJ2-7; D call uncertain. Germline V CDR1 and CDR2: SEHNR, FQNEAQ (reference sequence). The CDR3 contains 13 residues. Trimming took off 7 bases at V and 3 bases at J, with 13 bases between the two ends. The CDR3 bases are TGTGCCAGCACCCCCGATTCGGTCTACGAGCAGTACTTC. Translated, it gives CASTPDSVYEQYF.

V is TRBV9 and J is TRBJ2-3; TRBD2 matches at 15 bases. The germline CDR1 and CDR2 sequences are SGDLS and YYNGEE. CDR3 size: 16 residues. V lost 3 bases to trimming and J lost 9 bases; unmatched junction nucleotides: 8. CDR3 coding DNA: TGTGCCAGCAGCGGGACTAGCGGGAGGGGCGCCGGGACGCAGTATTTT. Amino acids: CASSGTSGRGAGTQYF.

The chain carries TRBV5-1 and TRBJ1-2; D gene ambiguous. Per germline, CDR1 SGHRS and CDR2 YFSETQ. The CDR3 length is 15 residues. V lost 4 bases and J 4 bases, leaving 17 bases between the germline ends. This CDR3 reads CASSAYRASSYGYTF. As DNA, the CDR3 is TGCGCCAGCAGCGCCTACCGGGCCTCCTCCTATGGCTACACCTTC.